This TCR beta chain is from a study of pediatric ulcerative colitis. Concerning this clone itself: Its antigen is not known.

Study-level findings and limits: Rectal repertoires separated controls, mild-moderate and acute severe colitis.

During colonoscopy, one to two rectal pinch biopsies were collected. Measured with immunoSEQ multiplex PCR; TCRdb has only the in-frame clones, and not every one. Of some 24,000 clones listed, 55% to 75% are singletons. Germline CDR1 is GTSNPN and CDR2 is SVGIG (reference sequence). The CDR3 has 14 amino acids. V lost 4 bases, J lost 0 bases, and 11 bases lay in between. Sequences were obtained from gut tissue. The TCR comes from a boy under 18 with severe ulcerative colitis. The gene calls are TRBV30 and TRBJ2-3; D gene ambiguous. The CDR3 bases are TGTGCCTGGAATCTTGCTAGAAGCACAGATACGCAGTATTTT. It specifies CAWNLARSTDTQYF. Filled out from reference TRBV30 and TRBJ2-3, the complete variable domain reads SQTIHQWPATLVQPVGSPLSLECTVEGTSNPNLYWYRQAAGRGLQLLFYSVGIGQISSEVPQNLSASRPQDRQFILSSKKLLLSDSGFYLCAWNLARSTDTQYFGPGTRLTVL.